This TCR beta chain was documented in a study of cytomegalovirus exposure and HLA in healthy donors. CDR3 length: 14 residues. Looked up from germline, CDR1 is SNHLY and CDR2 is FYNNEI. V lost 5 bases, J lost 1 base, and 11 bases lay in between. Study results and limitations: Researchers catalogued under 200 TCR beta chains as cytomegalovirus-associated. Within the data, a cluster of highly shared sequence variants was likely a sequencing artifact. Per a later analysis, HLA-associated TCR beta chains showed more clonal expansion than other, equally common TCR beta chains.

With respect to this clone: Its antigen is undetermined.

PCR involved 60 Vbeta and 13 Jbeta primers. TCRdb's copy holds only in-frame clones and misses some; the assay was immunoSEQ multiplex PCR. The table includes fewer than 120,000 clones, 79% detected once. Sequences were obtained from PBMCs. The chain has TRBV2 and TRBJ1-1; a possible D gene is TRBD1 (5 bases). The TCR comes from a man aged 30 to 45 in good health and CMV-seropositive. CDR3 in amino acids: CASSTGNRNTEAFF. The CDR3 bases are TGTGCCAGCAGTACAGGCAACCGGAACACTGAAGCTTTCTTT.